This T cell receptor beta chain was found in a study of CD8+CD57+ T cells in acquired aplastic anemia. CD8+CD57+ cell expansion, shown by flow cytometry, had occurred in the patients selected for sequencing. The TCR beta profiling, which covered VDJ combination and CDR3 sequence, was carried out using genomic DNA as the template. In TCRdb, the reads were re-called with MiXCR into one record per CDR3 protein. The table lists some 200,000 distinct CDR3 sequences, less than 75% of them singletons. As regards this clonotype: Its ends do not fully match the called genes, so a read error is possible.

The receptor comes from a human donor with aplastic anemia. Sequenced: sorted CD4+, CD8+, or CD8+CD57+ T cells (not recorded which) from PBMCs.

CDR3 residues: CASSQEVGGASYEQYF. The CDR3 coding sequence is TGTGCCAGCAGCCAAGAGGTGGGGGGAGCTAGCTACGAGCAGTACTTC. The chain couples TRBV5-1 to TRBJ2-7, with D maybe TRBD2 (6 bases). The CDR3 has 16 amino acids. Germline CDR1 is SGHRS and CDR2 is YFSETQ.